This T cell receptor (beta chain) was recovered during a study of shared clonotypes between healthy human individuals. As regards this clone: What it binds is unknown.

Study-level findings and limits: Sampling covered blood only; tissue repertoires likely differ. Among donors, sharing of clonotypes was expected to be affected by sequencing depth.

Each subset's genomic DNA was shared equally among a number of immunoSEQ plates. TCRdb's copy holds only in-frame clones and misses some; the assay was immunoSEQ multiplex PCR. The sample contains some 900,000 clones, about three quarters of which appear only once. V was cut by 2 bases and J by 6 bases, with 3 bases left in between. The CDR3 length is 11 residues. Germline assignment: CDR1 MNHEY and CDR2 SMNVEV (reference sequence). The chain links TRBV27 to TRBJ2-3, with D uncertain. The receptor comes from a man between 18 and 35 years old in good health. Sequencing input: memory CD4+ T cells sorted from blood. Subset reported: CD45RA-negative fraction. The DNA for the CDR3 is TGTGCCAGCAGTTTAATGGATACGCAGTATTTT. Protein sequence: CASSLMDTQYF.